This record looks at one TCR beta chain sequence and its context. Original data processing: Reference gene primer amplification in the assay estimated nucleated cell counts. Some clones are missing from TCRdb's copy, which holds only in-frame ones; the method was immunoSEQ multiplex PCR. V and J calls and clone size are copied from that table; D and trimming were computed from the DNA. The sample has some 150,000 clones, approximately 80% seen once. These data belong to a study of blood T cell repertoires in COVID-19. Overall study context: The samples span acute and convalescent COVID-19 from the United States, Italy and Spain. PBMCs, B-cell-depleted T cells, or T cells provided the cDNA or gDNA that made up the material.

The receptor comes from a woman aged 40 to 50 with active or convalescent COVID-19. Sequencing was performed on peripheral blood.

Here the CDR3 DNA reads TGTGCCAGCTCACCCCCACGAGCAGCGGGAGGTACAGATACGCAGTATTTT. Its translation: CASSPPRAAGGTDTQYF. V usage is TRBV18 and J usage is TRBJ2-3; 9 bases map to TRBD2. This CDR3 has 17 residues. Germline loops: CDR1 KGHSH, CDR2 LQKENI. The J segment lost 3 bases and the V segment lost 3 bases, leaving 10 bases of the junction unmatched.